This T cell receptor (beta chain) stems from a study of T cell responses to AZD1222 COVID-19 vaccine. The CDR3 consists of 15 residues. Germline lookup yields CDR1 LNHDA and CDR2 SQIVND (reference sequence). V trimming: 3 bases; J trimming: 1 base; junction bases outside the gene matches: 3. Here immunoSEQ multiplex PCR was the method, and the copy in TCRdb shows in-frame clones only, minus some. The table has about 160,000 clones, roughly 90% seen once; the top ten hold 4% to 4.5%. Material: peripheral blood, obtained 28 days after the second AZD1222 dose. The sequence derives from an adult who received the AZD1222 COVID-19 vaccine. The chain carries TRBV19 and TRBJ1-5; 7 bases are shared with TRBD1. The CDR3 nucleotides are TGTGCCAGTAGTATTGGGACAGCCAGCAATCAGCCCCAGCATTTT. It translates to CASSIGTASNQPQHF.